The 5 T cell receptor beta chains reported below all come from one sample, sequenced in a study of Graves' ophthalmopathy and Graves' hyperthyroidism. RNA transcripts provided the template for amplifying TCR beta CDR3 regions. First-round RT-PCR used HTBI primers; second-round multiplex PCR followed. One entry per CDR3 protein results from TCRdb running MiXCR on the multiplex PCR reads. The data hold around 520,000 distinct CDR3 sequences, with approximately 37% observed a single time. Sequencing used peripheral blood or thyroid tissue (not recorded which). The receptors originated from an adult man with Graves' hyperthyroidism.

CDR3: CASSSYRDRNTIYF. The DNA of the CDR3 is TGTGCCAGCAGCTCATACCGGGACAGAAACACCATATATTTT. The chain employs TRBV5-8 and TRBJ1-3, with TRBD1 as a possible D gene (6 bases). Deletions cut 3 bases from V and 5 bases from J, with 12 bases between. The CDR3 is 14 residues long. In germline, CDR1 is SGHTS, CDR2 YDEGEE.

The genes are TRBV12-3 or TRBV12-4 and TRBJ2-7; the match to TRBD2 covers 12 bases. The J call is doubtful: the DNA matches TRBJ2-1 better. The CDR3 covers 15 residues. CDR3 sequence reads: CASTQIRTSGDEQFF. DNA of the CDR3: TGTGCCAGCACCCAAATCAGGACTAGCGGGGACGAGCAGTTCTTC.

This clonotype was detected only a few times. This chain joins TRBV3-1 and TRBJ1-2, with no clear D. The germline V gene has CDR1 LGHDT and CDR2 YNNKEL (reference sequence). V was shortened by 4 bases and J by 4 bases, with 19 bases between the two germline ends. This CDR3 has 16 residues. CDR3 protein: CASSRHLRDFPYGYTF. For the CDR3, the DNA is TGTGCCAGCAGCCGTCATCTTAGGGATTTCCCCTATGGCTACACCTTC. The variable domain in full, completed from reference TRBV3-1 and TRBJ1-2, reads DTAVSQTPKYLVTQMGNDKSIKCEQNLGHDTMYWYKQDSKKFLKIMFSYNNKELIINETVPNRFSPKSPDKAHLNLHINSLELGDSAVYFCASSRHLRDFPYGYTFGSGTRLTVV.

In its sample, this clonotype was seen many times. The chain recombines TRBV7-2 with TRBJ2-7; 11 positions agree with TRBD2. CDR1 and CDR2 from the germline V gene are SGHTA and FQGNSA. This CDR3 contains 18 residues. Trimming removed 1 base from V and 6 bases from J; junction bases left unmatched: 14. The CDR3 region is CASSLDVALAGAWGEQYF. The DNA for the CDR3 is TGTGCCAGCAGCTTAGATGTGGCACTAGCGGGAGCGTGGGGCGAGCAGTACTTC.

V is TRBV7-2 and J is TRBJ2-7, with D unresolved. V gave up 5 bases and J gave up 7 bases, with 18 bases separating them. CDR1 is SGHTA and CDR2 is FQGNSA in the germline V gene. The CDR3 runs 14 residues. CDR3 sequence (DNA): TGTGCCAGCAGCCCAGGACGGAAAACCGGGGAGCAGTACTTC. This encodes CASSPGRKTGEQYF.